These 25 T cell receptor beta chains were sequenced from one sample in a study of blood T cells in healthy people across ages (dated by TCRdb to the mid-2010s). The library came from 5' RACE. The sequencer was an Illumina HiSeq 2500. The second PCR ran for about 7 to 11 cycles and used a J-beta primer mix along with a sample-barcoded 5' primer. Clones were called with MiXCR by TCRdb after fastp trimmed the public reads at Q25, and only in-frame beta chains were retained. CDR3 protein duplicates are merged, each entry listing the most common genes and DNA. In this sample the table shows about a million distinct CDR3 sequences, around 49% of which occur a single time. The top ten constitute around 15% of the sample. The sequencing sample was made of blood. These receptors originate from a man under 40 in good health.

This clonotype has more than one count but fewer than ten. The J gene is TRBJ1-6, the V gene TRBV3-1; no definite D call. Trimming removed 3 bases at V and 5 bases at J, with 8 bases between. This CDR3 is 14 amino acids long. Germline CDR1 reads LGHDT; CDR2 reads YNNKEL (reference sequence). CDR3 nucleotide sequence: TGTGCCAGCAGCCATGGGAGTGATAATTCACCCCTCCACTTT. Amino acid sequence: CASSHGSDNSPLHF.

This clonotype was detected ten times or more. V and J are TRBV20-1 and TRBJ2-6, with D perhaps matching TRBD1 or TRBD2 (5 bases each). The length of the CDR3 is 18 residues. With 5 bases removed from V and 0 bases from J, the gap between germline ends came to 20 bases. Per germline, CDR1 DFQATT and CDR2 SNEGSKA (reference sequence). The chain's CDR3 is CSAPLTGTFSSGANVLTF. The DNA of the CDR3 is TGCAGTGCTCCTTTAACCGGGACGTTTAGCTCTGGGGCCAACGTCCTGACTTTC.

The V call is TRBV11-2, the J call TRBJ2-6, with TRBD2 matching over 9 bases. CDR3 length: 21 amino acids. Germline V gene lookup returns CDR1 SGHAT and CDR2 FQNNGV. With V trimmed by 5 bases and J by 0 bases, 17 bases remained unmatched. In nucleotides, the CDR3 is TGTGCCAGCAGCCCAAGGGCCTATAGCGGGGGTGTTAGCTCTGGGGCCAACGTCCTGACTTTC. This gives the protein CASSPRAYSGGVSSGANVLTF.

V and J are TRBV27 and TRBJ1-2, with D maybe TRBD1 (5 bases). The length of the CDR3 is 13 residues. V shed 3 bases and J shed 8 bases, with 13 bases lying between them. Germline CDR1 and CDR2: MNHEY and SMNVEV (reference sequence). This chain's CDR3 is CASSFGAGWGYTF. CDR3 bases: TGTGCCAGCAGTTTCGGGGCAGGGTGGGGCTACACCTTC.

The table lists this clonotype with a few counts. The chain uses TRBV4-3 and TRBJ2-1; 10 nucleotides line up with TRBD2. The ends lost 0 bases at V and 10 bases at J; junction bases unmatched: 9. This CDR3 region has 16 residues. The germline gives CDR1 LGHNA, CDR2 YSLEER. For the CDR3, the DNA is TGCGCCAGCAGCCAAGACGGGGCTAGCGGGGGTCAGGAGCAGTTCTTC. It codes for CASSQDGASGGQEQFF.

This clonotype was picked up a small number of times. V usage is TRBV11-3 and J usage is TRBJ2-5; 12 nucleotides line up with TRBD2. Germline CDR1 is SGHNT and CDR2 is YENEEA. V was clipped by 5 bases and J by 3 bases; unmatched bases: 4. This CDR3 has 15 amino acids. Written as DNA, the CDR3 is TGTGCCAGCAGCCTACGGACTAGCGGGAAAGAGACCCAGTACTTC. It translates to CASSLRTSGKETQYF.

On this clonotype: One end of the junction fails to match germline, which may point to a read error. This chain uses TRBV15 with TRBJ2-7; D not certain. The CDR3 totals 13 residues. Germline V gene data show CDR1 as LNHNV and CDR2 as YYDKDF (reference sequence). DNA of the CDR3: TGTACCACCAGCAGTGATAGGGCCTACGAGCAGTACTTC. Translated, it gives CTTSSDRAYEQYF.

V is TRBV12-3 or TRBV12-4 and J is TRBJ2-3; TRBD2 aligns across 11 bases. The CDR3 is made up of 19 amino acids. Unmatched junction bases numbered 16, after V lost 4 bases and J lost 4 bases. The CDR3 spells CASSSLQISGTSGSDTQYF. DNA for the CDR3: TGTGCCAGCAGTTCACTACAAATATCCGGGACTAGCGGCTCAGATACGCAGTATTTT.

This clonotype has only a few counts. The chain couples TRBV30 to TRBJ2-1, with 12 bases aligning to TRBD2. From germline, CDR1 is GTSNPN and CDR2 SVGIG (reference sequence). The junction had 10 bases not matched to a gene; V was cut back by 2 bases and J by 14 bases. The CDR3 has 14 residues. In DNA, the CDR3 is TGTGCCTGGAGTCTCGGTCTAGCGGGGGGGAGTGAGTTCTTC. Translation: CAWSLGLAGGSEFF.

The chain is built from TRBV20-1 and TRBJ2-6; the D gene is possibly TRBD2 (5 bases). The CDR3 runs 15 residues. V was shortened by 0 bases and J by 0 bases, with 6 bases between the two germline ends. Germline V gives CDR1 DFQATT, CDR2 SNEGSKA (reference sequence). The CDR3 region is CSAREGSSGANVLTF. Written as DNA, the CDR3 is TGCAGTGCTAGAGAGGGGAGCTCTGGGGCCAACGTCCTGACTTTC.

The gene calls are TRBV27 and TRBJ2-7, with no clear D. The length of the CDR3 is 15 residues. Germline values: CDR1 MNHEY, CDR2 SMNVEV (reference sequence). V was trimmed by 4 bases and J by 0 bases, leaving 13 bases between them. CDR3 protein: CASSSQLGSSYEQYF. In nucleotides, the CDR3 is TGTGCCAGCAGTTCCCAGCTGGGCAGCTCCTACGAGCAGTACTTC.

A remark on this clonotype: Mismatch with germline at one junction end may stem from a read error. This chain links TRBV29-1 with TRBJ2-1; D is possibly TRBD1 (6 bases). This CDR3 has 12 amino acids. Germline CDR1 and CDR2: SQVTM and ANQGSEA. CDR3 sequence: CSVRGSGDERFF. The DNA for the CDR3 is TGCAGCGTCAGGGGTTCTGGCGATGAGCGGTTCTTC.

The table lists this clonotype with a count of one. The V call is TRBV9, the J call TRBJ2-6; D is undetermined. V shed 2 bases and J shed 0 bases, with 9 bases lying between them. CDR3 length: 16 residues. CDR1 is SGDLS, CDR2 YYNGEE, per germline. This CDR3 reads CASSVLGGSGANVLTF. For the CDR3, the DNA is TGTGCCAGCAGCGTTTTGGGCGGCTCTGGGGCCAACGTCCTGACTTTC.

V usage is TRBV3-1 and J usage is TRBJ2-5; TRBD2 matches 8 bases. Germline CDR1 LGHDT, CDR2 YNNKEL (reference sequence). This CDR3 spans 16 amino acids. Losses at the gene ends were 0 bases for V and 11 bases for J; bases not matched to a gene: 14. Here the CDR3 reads CASSQDVAGGYVEQYF. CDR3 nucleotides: TGTGCCAGCAGCCAAGATGTCGCGGGAGGCTACGTAGAGCAGTACTTC.

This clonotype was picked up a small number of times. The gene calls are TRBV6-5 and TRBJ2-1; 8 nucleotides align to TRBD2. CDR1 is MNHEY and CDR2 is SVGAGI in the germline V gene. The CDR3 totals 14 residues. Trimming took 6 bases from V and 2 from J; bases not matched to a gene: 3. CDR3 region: CASSPTSAYNEQFF. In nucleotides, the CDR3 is TGTGCCAGCAGCCCGACTAGCGCCTACAATGAGCAGTTCTTC.

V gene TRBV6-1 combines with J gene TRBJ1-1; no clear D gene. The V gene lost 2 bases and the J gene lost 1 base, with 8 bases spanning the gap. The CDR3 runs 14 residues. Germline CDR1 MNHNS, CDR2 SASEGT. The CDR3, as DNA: TGTGCCAGCAGTGAAAATCCAGGGAACACTGAAGCTTTCTTT. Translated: CASSENPGNTEAFF.

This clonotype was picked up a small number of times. Written as DNA, the CDR3 is TGTGCCAGCAGCTTTTCGGACTCTAGAGGAGGCACTGAAGCTTTCTTT. It is translated as CASSFSDSRGGTEAFF. The chain uses TRBV5-6 and TRBJ1-1; no definite D call. CDR3 length equals 16 residues. Germline V gene lookup returns CDR1 SGHDT and CDR2 YYEEEE. V dropped 2 bases and J dropped 4 bases, with 18 bases sitting between them.

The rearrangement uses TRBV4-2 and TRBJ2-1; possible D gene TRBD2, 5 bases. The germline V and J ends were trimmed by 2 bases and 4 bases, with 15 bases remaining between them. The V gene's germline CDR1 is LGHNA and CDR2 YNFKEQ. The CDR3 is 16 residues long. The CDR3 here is CASSQTGKAGYNEQFF. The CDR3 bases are TGTGCCAGCAGCCAAACGGGGAAGGCCGGTTACAATGAGCAGTTCTTC.

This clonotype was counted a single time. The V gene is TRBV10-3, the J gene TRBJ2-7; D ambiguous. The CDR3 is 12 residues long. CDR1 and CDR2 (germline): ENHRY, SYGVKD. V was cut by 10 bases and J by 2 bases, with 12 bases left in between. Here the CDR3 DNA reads TGTGCCACCGATGGTGGGGCCTACGAGCAGTACTTC. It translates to CATDGGAYEQYF.

Here the CDR3 DNA reads TGTGCCAGCAGCTTTCAATACGACGAGCAGTACTTC. As protein: CASSFQYDEQYF. The gene calls are TRBV11-2 and TRBJ2-7; D gene uncertain. The CDR3 has 12 amino acids. The V gene's germline CDR1 is SGHAT and CDR2 FQNNGV. With 3 bases removed from V and 5 bases from J, the gap between germline ends came to 8 bases.

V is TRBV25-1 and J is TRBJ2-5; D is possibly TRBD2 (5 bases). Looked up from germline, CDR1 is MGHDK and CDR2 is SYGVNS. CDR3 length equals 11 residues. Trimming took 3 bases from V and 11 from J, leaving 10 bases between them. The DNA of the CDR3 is TGTGCCAGCAGTGACTTCTGGGAGCAGTACTTC. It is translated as CASSDFWEQYF.

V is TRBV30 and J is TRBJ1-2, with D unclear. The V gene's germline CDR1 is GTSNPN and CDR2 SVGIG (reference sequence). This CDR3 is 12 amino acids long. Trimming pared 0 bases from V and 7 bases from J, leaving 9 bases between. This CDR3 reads CAWSVKGGGYTF. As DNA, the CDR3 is TGTGCCTGGAGTGTAAAAGGAGGTGGCTACACCTTC.

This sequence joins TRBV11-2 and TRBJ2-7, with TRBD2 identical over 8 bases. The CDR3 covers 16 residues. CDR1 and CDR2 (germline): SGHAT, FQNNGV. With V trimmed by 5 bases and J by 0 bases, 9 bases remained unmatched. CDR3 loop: CASSHPRGTSSYEQYF. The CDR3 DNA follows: TGTGCCAGCAGCCACCCCCGGGGGACTAGCTCCTACGAGCAGTACTTC.

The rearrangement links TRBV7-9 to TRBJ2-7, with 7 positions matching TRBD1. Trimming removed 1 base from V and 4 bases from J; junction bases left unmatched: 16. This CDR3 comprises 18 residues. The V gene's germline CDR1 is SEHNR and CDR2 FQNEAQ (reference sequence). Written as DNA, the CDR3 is TGTGCCAGCAGCTTAGTTCCGGGGACAGCGGTGGACGGGTACGAGCAGTACTTC. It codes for CASSLVPGTAVDGYEQYF.

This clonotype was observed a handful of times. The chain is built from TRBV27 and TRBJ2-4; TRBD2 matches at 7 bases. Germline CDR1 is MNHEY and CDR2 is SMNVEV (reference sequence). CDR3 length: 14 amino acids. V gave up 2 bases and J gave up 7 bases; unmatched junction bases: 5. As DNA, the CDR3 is TGTGCCAGCAGTTTAGCCAGCGGGGACAACATTCAGTACTTC. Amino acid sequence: CASSLASGDNIQYF.